The text below deals with one T cell receptor (beta chain). The data belong to a study of shared clonotypes between healthy human individuals. Each subset's genomic DNA was shared equally among a number of immunoSEQ plates. The assay was immunoSEQ multiplex PCR, and TCRdb's table has in-frame clones only and misses some. The sample has about 2.1 million clones, around 93% seen once; the top ten hold roughly 1.7%. Trimming left V 6 bases short and J 6 bases short, with 18 bases between. This CDR3 is 14 amino acids long. The germline V gene has CDR1 MNHEY and CDR2 SMNVEV (reference sequence). Cells designated naive CD8 were CD45RO-negative and were positively selected for CCR7, with terminally differentiated effector memory CD45RA+ cells excluded.

This TCR was sampled from a young man in good health. Some clones in this sample may be carry-over from other donors' samples. Sequences were obtained from naive CD8+ T cells from PBMCs. The chain has TRBV27 and TRBJ2-7; no clear D gene. The CDR3 protein is CASSPFRTLVEQYF. CDR3 in DNA: TGTGCCAGCAGCCCTTTCCGGACCCTTGTCGAGCAGTACTTC.